The present TCR beta chain was sequenced within a study of PD-L1 blockade in urothelial cancer. V was trimmed by 4 bases and J by 3 bases, leaving 13 bases between them. From germline, CDR1 is SQVTM and CDR2 ANQGSEA. The length of the CDR3 is 14 residues. Profiled with immunoSEQ multiplex PCR; TCRdb holds only in-frame clones, not every one. Of some 470 clones listed, less than 30% are singletons. The receptor was derived from a man between 60 and 75 years old with urothelial cancer. This specimen was tumor tissue, taken before atezolizumab (anti-PD-L1) treatment. The chain joins TRBV29-1 to TRBJ2-4, with no clear D. For the CDR3, the DNA is TGCAGCGTTGTGGTAGAGTGGGTCAAAAACATTCAGTACTTC. This codes for CSVVVEWVKNIQYF.